Shown below are 21 T cell receptor beta chains from a single sample sequenced in a study of metastatic and nonmetastatic thyroid tumors (dated by TCRdb to about 2020). To prepare the library, PCR was applied. Data came from an Illumina HiSeq 4000. In TCRdb, the public reads were trimmed at Q25 with fastp and aligned with MiXCR, with productive beta chains retained. Present in this sample are a few thousand clones, roughly 35% of which were seen just once. Approximately 25% of the sample comes from the top ten. None of the patients had been given any treatment before thyroid surgery. The sample consisted of adjacent normal tissue. The receptors were gathered from a male donor with papillary thyroid cancer or a benign thyroid nodule (not recorded which). Some clones in this sample may be carry-over from other donors' samples.

The chain has TRBV7-2 and TRBJ2-3; D may be TRBD2 (5 bases). The CDR3 covers 14 residues. Trimming took off 0 bases at V and 3 bases at J, with 7 bases between the two ends. From germline, CDR1 is SGHTA and CDR2 FQGNSA. CDR3 sequence: CASSLAEATDTQYF. DNA of the CDR3: TGTGCCAGCAGCTTAGCGGAGGCAACAGATACGCAGTATTTT.

This clone rates as medium-sized. This chain links TRBV20-1 with TRBJ2-7; 8 bases agree with TRBD1. The ends lost 3 bases at V and 6 bases at J; junction bases unmatched: 7. Germline CDR1 and CDR2: DFQATT and SNEGSKA (reference sequence). The CDR3 runs to 13 residues. The CDR3 nucleotides read TGCAGTGCTAGCCGACAGGGGATTCTCGAGCAGTACTTC. This codes for CSASRQGILEQYF.

The chain recombines TRBV6-1 with TRBJ2-5; no clear D gene. Trimming pared 6 bases from V and 5 bases from J, leaving 13 bases between. The CDR3 contains 13 residues. CDR1 is MNHNS, CDR2 SASEGT, per germline. CDR3 in amino acids: CASRIGSRETQYF. The DNA of the CDR3 is TGTGCCAGCAGGATAGGGTCACGGGAGACCCAGTACTTC.

The chain is built from TRBV24-1 and TRBJ2-2, with D possibly TRBD2 on 7 matching bases. Germline V gene data show CDR1 as KGHDR and CDR2 as SFDVKD. This CDR3 spans 17 amino acids. Trimming cost V 3 bases and J 0 bases, with 13 bases left between them. The CDR3: CATSDLGGAANTGELFF. CDR3 coding DNA: TGTGCCACCAGTGATCTAGGGGGGGCAGCGAACACCGGGGAGCTGTTTTTT.

The chain carries TRBV20-1 and TRBJ2-7, with 8 bases identical to TRBD2. Germline V gene sequence: CDR1 DFQATT, CDR2 SNEGSKA (reference sequence). The CDR3 has 14 amino acids. Losses at the gene ends were 3 bases for V and 6 bases for J; bases not matched to a gene: 10. The CDR3 sequence: CSASGRAGISEQYF. The CDR3 DNA follows: TGCAGTGCTAGCGGGAGGGCCGGAATCTCCGAGCAGTACTTC.

The J gene is TRBJ1-2, the V gene TRBV5-1; the D gene is possibly TRBD1 (5 bases). Germline CDR1 reads SGHRS; CDR2 reads YFSETQ. Trimming took 0 bases from V and 5 from J, leaving 17 bases between them. The CDR3 has 16 residues. CDR3 sequence: CASSLEGQRGGYGYTF. DNA of the CDR3: TGCGCCAGCAGCTTGGAGGGGCAGAGAGGTGGTTATGGCTACACCTTC.

This clone was picked up a small number of times. The chain combines TRBV6-1 with TRBJ2-7; maybe TRBD2 (6 bases). CDR3 size: 12 residues. The ends were cut back, 2 bases at V and 7 bases at J, with 9 bases in the middle. Germline CDR1 and CDR2: MNHNS and SASEGT. CDR3 nucleotides: TGTGCCAGCAGTGAAAGGAGGGGTGAGCAGTACTTC. Translated, it gives CASSERRGEQYF.

This sequence joins TRBV7-6 and TRBJ2-7; 13 bases are a match to TRBD2. V shed 4 bases, J shed 3 bases, and the junction held 9 bases outside the gene matches. The CDR3 covers 17 residues. Germline V lookup: CDR1 SGHVS, CDR2 FNYEAQ. The CDR3 is CASSYRAGTSGNYEQYF. CDR3 nucleotides: TGTGCCAGCAGCTACCGGGCTGGGACTAGCGGGAACTACGAGCAGTACTTC.

The sample holds a few counts of this clone. V and J are TRBV6-2 or TRBV6-3 and TRBJ1-1; D gene uncertain. The CDR3 covers 14 residues. Germline CDR1 reads MNHEY; CDR2 reads SVGEGT. With 6 bases removed from V and 1 base from J, the gap between germline ends came to 12 bases. The CDR3 coding sequence is TGTGCCAGCAGGCGGTCGGGGTGGAACACTGAAGCTTTCTTT. Translated: CASRRSGWNTEAFF.

The chain couples TRBV5-1 to TRBJ2-2; 9 positions match TRBD2. The germline gives CDR1 SGHRS, CDR2 YFSETQ. There are 16 residues in the CDR3. With 4 bases clipped from V and 3 bases from J, the junction kept 7 bases outside the gene matches. For the CDR3, the DNA is TGCGCCAGCAGCCTTAATCTAGCGGGGTACACCGGGGAGCTGTTTTTT. Its translation: CASSLNLAGYTGELFF.

V gene TRBV16 combines with J gene TRBJ1-2; unclear D gene. V lost 0 bases and J 8 bases, leaving 19 bases between the germline ends. There are 16 residues in the CDR3. Germline CDR1 reads KGHSY; CDR2 reads FQNENV. CDR3 nucleotides: TGTGCCAGCAGCCAATCTAGGGCACGGGCCTTAGGAGGCTACACCTTC. Translation gives CASSQSRARALGGYTF.

The chain has TRBV7-9 and TRBJ1-2, with a weak D call TRBD1 (5 bases). This CDR3 is built from 14 residues. Per the germline V gene, CDR1 is SEHNR and CDR2 is FQNEAQ (reference sequence). The V end was cut by 3 bases, the J end by 4 bases, with 12 bases between. CDR3 sequence reads: CASSFPATAYGYTF. In nucleotides, the CDR3 is TGTGCCAGCAGCTTCCCTGCGACAGCCTATGGCTACACCTTC.

This clone was counted once. The CDR3: CASSLGDYTDTQYF. CDR3 bases: TGTGCCAGCAGCTTAGGGGACTACACAGATACGCAGTATTTT. The V gene is TRBV7-8, the J gene TRBJ2-3; 7 bases map to TRBD2. This CDR3 is 14 amino acids long. Germline V CDR1 and CDR2: SGHVS, FQNEAQ. J gave up 2 bases and V 1 base, and 0 bases lay outside the gene matches.

The rearrangement uses TRBV5-4 and TRBJ1-2; 10 bases line up with TRBD1. Germline CDR1 and CDR2: SGHNT and YYREEE (reference sequence). Trimming took 1 base from V and 4 from J; bases not matched to a gene: 19. The CDR3 has 20 amino acids. CDR3 residues: CASSLFRDRGLAAVGYGYTF. In DNA, the CDR3 is TGTGCCAGCAGCTTGTTTCGCGACAGGGGGCTCGCGGCTGTTGGCTATGGCTACACCTTC.

The V gene is TRBV18, the J gene TRBJ2-7; weak D call: TRBD2 (6 bases). Trimming took off 3 bases at V and 0 bases at J, with 12 bases between the two ends. The CDR3 has 15 amino acids. Germline CDR1 KGHSH, CDR2 LQKENI. CDR3 in amino acids: CASSPDTGSSYEQYF. The CDR3 DNA follows: TGTGCCAGCTCACCCGACACCGGGAGCTCCTACGAGCAGTACTTC.

V gene TRBV4-3 combines with J gene TRBJ2-3; a possible D gene is TRBD1 (5 bases). Trimming removed 2 bases at V and 6 bases at J, with 12 bases between. The CDR3 spans 14 residues. Germline V gives CDR1 LGHNA, CDR2 YSLEER. CDR3 nucleotide sequence: TGCGCCAGCAGCCAATATAGGGGATTGGATACGCAGTATTTT. Its protein is CASSQYRGLDTQYF.

This clone has more than one count but fewer than ten. The V gene is TRBV6-1, the J gene TRBJ1-2, with 7 bases fitting TRBD1. Germline-derived CDR1 and CDR2 are MNHNS and SASEGT. This CDR3 has 12 amino acids. Losses at the gene ends were 7 bases for V and 6 bases for J; bases not matched to a gene: 5. CDR3: CASTTGVDGYTF. CDR3 sequence (DNA): TGTGCCAGCACTACAGGGGTTGATGGCTACACCTTC.

This clone was counted between two and nine times. The chain is built from TRBV27 and TRBJ2-7; the match to TRBD2 covers 7 bases. The V gene's germline CDR1 is MNHEY and CDR2 SMNVEV (reference sequence). The length of the CDR3 is 14 residues. Losses at the gene ends were 6 bases for V and 7 bases for J; bases not matched to a gene: 12. CDR3 protein: CASRGGTHQGEQYF. The CDR3 DNA reads TGTGCCAGCAGGGGGGGGACTCACCAAGGGGAGCAGTACTTC.

Concerning this clone: One end of the junction does not line up with germline, which may come from a read error. The chain carries TRBV5-6 and TRBJ1-5; D gene unclear. CDR1 and CDR2 from the germline V gene are SGHDT and YYEEEE. The CDR3 totals 14 residues. CDR3 bases: TGTGCCAGCAGCTTGGGGCCAGGACCTCACCCCCAGCCTTTT. Translated: CASSLGPGPHPQPF.

This clone was observed a single time. The junction departs from the called germline gene at one end, perhaps through a read error. The chain joins TRBV13 to TRBJ1-2; D ambiguous. Per the germline V gene, CDR1 is PRHDT and CDR2 is FYEKMQ (reference sequence). This CDR3 is 12 amino acids long. In nucleotides, the CDR3 is TGTGCCAGCAGACGATCCCCCTATGACTACACCTTC. This sequence encodes CASRRSPYDYTF. The full variable domain, its missing parts supplied by reference TRBV13 and TRBJ1-2, is AAGVIQSPRHLIKEKRETATLKCYPIPRHDTVYWYQQGPGQDPQFLISFYEKMQSDKGSIPDRFSAQQFSDYHSELNMSSLELGDSALYFCASRRSPYDYTFGSGTRLTVV.

The chain employs TRBV5-1 and TRBJ2-7; D gene unclear. V was clipped by 3 bases and J by 3 bases, with 13 bases between them. The CDR3 is made up of 14 amino acids. The V gene's germline CDR1 is SGHRS and CDR2 YFSETQ. The CDR3 here is CASSYDLLLYEQYF. CDR3 nucleotide sequence: TGCGCCAGCAGCTATGACCTTTTGCTCTACGAGCAGTACTTC.